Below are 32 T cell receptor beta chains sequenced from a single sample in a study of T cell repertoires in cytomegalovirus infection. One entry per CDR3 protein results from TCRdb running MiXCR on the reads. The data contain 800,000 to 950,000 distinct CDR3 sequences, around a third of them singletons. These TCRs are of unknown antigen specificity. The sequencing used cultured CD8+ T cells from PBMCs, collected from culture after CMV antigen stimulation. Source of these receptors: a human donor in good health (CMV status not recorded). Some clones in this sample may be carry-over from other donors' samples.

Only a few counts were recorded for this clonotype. The CDR3 protein is CASSRLVSHTDTQYF. In nucleotides, the CDR3 is TGCGCCAGCAGCCGGTTAGTTTCCCACACAGATACGCAGTATTTT. This chain uses TRBV4-1 with TRBJ2-3; D is uncertain. Germline V gene sequence: CDR1 MGHRA, CDR2 YSYEKL. V shed 4 bases and J shed 2 bases, with 13 bases lying between them. The length of the CDR3 is 15 residues.

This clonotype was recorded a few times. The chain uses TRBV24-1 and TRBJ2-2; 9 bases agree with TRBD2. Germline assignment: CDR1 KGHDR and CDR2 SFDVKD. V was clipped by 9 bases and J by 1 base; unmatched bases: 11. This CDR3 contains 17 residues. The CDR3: CATGDSGGLGNTGELFF. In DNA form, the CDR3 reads TGTGCCACCGGGGATAGCGGGGGCCTGGGGAACACCGGGGAGCTGTTTTTT.

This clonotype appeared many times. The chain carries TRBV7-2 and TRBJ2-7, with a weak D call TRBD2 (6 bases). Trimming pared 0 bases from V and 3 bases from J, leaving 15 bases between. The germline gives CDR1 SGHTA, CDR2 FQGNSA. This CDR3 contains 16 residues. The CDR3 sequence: CASSLAEVGRFYEQYV. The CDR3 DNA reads TGTGCCAGCAGCTTAGCTGAAGTGGGGAGGTTCTACGAGCAGTACGTC.

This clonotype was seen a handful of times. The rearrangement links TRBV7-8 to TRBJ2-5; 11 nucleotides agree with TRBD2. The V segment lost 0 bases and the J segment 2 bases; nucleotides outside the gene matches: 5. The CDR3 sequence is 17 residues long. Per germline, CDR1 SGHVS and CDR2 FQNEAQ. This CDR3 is CASSLAWLAGGQETQYF. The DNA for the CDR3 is TGTGCCAGCAGCTTAGCCTGGCTAGCGGGGGGACAAGAGACCCAGTACTTC.

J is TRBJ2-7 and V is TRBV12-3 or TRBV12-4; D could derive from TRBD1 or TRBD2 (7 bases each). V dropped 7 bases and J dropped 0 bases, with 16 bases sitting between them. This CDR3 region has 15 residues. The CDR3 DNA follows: TGTGCCAGCACCTTGGGAGGGACAGCCTCCTACGAGCAGTACTTC. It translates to CASTLGGTASYEQYF.

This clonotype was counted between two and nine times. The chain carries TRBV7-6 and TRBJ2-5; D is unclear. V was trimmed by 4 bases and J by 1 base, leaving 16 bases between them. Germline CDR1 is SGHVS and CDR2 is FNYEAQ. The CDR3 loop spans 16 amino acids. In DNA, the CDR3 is TGTGCCAGCAGCTCCAACCTTCCCTTTGGCCAAGAGACCCAGTACTTC. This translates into CASSSNLPFGQETQYF.

The CDR3 DNA reads as TGTGCCAGCAGCGCTCGGGGTACAGGGGCCACCTCACCTCTTTTCTTT. Translation: CASSARGTGATSPLFF. The chain joins TRBV9 to TRBJ1-1; TRBD1 matches at 7 bases. V shed 3 bases, J shed 13 bases, and the junction held 21 bases outside the gene matches. The CDR3 has 16 residues. CDR1 is SGDLS and CDR2 is YYNGEE in the germline V gene.

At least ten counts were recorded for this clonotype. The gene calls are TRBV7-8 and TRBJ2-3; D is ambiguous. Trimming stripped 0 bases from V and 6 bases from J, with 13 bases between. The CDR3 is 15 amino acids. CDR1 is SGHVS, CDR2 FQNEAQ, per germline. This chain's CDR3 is CASSLALLLADTQYF. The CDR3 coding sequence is TGTGCCAGCAGCTTAGCACTATTACTGGCGGATACGCAGTATTTT.

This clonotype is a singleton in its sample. CDR3 in amino acids: CASSADRGRGQPQHF. The CDR3 coding sequence is TGTGCCAGCAGCGCCGACAGGGGGCGCGGTCAGCCCCAGCATTTT. This rearrangement joins TRBV7-4 to TRBJ1-5, with 10 positions matching TRBD1. Germline CDR1 is SGHVT and CDR2 is SQSDAQ. The length of the CDR3 is 15 residues. Unmatched junction bases numbered 7, after V lost 5 bases and J lost 6 bases.

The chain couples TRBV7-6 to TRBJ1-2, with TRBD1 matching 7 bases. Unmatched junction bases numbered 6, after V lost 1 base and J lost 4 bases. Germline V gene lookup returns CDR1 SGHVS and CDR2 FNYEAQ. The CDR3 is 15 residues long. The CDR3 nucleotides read TGTGCCAGCAGCTTAGGCTCCGGGACAGTCTATGGCTACACCTTC. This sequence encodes CASSLGSGTVYGYTF.

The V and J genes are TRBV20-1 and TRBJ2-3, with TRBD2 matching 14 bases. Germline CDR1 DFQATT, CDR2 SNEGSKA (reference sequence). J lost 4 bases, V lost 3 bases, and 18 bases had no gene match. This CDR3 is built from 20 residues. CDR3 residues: CSASLRPTSGGAFVPDTQYF. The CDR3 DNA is TGCAGTGCTAGCCTCAGACCGACTAGCGGGGGGGCGTTCGTACCAGATACGCAGTATTTT.

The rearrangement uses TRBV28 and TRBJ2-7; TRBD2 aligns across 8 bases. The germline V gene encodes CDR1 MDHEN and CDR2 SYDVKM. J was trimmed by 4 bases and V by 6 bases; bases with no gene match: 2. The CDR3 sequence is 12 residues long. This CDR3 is CASRGLGYEQYV. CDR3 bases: TGTGCCAGCAGGGGACTAGGATACGAGCAGTACGTC.

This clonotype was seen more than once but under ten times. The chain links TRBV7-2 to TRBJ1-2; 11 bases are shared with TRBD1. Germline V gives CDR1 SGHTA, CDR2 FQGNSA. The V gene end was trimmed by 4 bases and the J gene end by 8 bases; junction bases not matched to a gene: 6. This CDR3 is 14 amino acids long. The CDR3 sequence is CASSYRGQGEGYTF. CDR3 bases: TGTGCCAGCAGCTATAGGGGACAGGGGGAGGGCTACACCTTC.

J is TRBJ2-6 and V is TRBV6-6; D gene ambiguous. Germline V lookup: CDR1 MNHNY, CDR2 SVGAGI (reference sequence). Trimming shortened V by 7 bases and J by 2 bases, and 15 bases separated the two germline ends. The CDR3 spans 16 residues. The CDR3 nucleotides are TGTGCCAGCAAGTTGGCGGCTGCCCCTGGGGCCAACGTCCTGACTTTC. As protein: CASKLAAAPGANVLTF.

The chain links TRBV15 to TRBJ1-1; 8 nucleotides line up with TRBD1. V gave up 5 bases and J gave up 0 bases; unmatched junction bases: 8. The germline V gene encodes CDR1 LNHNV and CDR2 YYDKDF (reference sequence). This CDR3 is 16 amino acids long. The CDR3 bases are TGTGCCACCAGCGGAGCAGGGGGCCAGATGAACACTGAAGCTTTCTTT. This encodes CATSGAGGQMNTEAFF.

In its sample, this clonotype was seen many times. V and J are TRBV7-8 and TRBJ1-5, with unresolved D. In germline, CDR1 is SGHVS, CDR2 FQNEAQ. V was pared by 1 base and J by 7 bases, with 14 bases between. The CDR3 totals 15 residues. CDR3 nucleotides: TGTGCCAGCAGCTTAGTTGTCAGTTGGAGCCAGCCCCAGCATTTT. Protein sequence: CASSLVVSWSQPQHF. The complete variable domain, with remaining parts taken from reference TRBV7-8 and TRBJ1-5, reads GAGVSQSPRYKVAKRGQDVALRCDPISGHVSLFWYQQALGQGPEFLTYFQNEAQLDKSGLPSDRFFAERPEGSVSTLKIQRTQQEDSAVYLCASSLVVSWSQPQHFGDGTRLSIL.

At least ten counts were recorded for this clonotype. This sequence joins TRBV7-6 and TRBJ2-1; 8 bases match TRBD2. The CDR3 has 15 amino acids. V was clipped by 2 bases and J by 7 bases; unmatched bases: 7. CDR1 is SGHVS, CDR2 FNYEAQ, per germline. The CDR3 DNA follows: TGTGCCAGCAGCTTAAGAGCGGGGGTAGCAAATGAGCAGTTCTTC. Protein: CASSLRAGVANEQFF.

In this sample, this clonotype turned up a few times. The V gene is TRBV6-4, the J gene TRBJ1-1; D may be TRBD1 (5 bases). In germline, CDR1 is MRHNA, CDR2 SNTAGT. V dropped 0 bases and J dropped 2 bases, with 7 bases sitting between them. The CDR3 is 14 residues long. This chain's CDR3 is CASSDSGDNTEAFF. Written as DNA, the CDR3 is TGTGCCAGCAGTGACTCAGGGGATAACACTGAAGCTTTCTTT.

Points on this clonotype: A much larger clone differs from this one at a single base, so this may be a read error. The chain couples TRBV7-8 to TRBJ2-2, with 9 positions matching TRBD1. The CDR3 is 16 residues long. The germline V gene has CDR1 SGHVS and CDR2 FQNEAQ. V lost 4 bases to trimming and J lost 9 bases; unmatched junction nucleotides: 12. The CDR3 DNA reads TGTGCCAGCAGCTCCCCCGGGACAGGGTTGGCCAGGGAGCTGTTTTTT. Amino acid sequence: CASSSPGTGLARELFF.

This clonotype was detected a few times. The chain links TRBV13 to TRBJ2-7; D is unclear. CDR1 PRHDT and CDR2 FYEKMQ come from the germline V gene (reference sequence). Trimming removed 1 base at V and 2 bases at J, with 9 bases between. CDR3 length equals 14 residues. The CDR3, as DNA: TGTGCCAGCAGCTTAGCACAGCGTCCCTACGAGCAGTACTTC. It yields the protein CASSLAQRPYEQYF.

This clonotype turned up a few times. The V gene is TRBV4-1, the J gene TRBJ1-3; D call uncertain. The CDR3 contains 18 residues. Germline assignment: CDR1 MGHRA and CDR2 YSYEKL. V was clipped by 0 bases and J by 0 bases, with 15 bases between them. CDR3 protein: CASSQEDPVGSSGNTIYF. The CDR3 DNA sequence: TGCGCCAGCAGCCAAGAAGACCCCGTCGGTTCCTCTGGAAACACCATATATTTT.

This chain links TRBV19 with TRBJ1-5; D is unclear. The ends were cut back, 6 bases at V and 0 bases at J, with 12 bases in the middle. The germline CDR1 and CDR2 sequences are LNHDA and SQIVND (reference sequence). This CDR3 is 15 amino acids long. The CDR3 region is CASRRRDYSNQPQHF. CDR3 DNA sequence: TGTGCCAGTAGAAGGAGAGATTATAGCAATCAGCCCCAGCATTTT.

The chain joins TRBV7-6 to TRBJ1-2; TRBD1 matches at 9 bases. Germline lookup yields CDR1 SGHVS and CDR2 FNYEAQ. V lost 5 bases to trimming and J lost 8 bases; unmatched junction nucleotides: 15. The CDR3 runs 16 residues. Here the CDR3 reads CASSLKQGASPMGYTF. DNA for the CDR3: TGTGCCAGCAGCCTTAAACAGGGGGCAAGCCCTATGGGCTACACCTTC.

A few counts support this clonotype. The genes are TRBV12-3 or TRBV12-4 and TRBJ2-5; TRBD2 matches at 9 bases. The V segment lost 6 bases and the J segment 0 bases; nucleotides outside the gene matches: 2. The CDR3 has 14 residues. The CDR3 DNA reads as TGTGCCAGCAGGTCTAGCGGGGACCAAGAGACCCAGTACTTC. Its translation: CASRSSGDQETQYF.

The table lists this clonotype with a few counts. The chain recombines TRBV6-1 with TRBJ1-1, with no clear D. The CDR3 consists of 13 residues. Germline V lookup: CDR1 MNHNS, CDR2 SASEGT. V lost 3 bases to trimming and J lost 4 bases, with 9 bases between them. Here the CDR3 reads CASSEASPTEAFF. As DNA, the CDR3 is TGTGCCAGCAGTGAGGCCAGTCCCACTGAAGCTTTCTTT.

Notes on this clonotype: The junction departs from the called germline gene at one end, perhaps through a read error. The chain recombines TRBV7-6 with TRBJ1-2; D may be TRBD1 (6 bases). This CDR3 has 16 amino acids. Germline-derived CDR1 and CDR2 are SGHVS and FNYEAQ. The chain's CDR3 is CVSSQGQLPINYGYTF. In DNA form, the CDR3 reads TGTGTCAGCAGTCAAGGACAGCTACCGATCAACTATGGCTACACCTTC.

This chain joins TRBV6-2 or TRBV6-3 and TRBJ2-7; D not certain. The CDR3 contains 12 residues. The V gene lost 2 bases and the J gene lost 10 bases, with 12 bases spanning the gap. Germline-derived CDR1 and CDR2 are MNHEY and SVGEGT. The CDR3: CASSYGGPKQYV. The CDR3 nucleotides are TGTGCCAGCAGTTACGGCGGCCCGAAACAGTACGTC.

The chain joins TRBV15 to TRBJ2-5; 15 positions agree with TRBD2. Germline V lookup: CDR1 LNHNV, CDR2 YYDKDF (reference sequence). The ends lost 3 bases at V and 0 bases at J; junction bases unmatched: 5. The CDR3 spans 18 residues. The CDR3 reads CATSSLGLAGGYQETQYF. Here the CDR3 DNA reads TGTGCCACCAGCAGTTTGGGACTAGCGGGGGGCTACCAAGAGACCCAGTACTTC.

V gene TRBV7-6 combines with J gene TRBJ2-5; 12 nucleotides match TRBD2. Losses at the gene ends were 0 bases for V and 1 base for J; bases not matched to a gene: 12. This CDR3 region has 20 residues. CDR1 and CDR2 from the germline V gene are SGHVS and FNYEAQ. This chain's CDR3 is CASSLAEGPSSGGAQETQYF. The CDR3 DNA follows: TGTGCCAGCAGCTTAGCGGAGGGGCCATCTAGCGGGGGGGCCCAAGAGACCCAGTACTTC.

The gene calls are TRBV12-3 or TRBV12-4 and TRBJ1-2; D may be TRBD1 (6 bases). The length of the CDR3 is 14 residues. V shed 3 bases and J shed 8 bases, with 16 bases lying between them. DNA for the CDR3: TGTGCCAGCAGTTTTGGGGGGGCGCTTAACGGCTACACCTTC. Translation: CASSFGGALNGYTF.

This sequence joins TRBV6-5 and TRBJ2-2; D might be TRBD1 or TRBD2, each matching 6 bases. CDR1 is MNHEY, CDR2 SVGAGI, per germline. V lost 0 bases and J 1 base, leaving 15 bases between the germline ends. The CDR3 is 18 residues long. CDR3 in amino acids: CASSYSVAGGGNTGELFF. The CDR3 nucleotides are TGTGCCAGCAGTTACTCAGTTGCCGGGGGCGGGAACACCGGGGAGCTGTTTTTT.

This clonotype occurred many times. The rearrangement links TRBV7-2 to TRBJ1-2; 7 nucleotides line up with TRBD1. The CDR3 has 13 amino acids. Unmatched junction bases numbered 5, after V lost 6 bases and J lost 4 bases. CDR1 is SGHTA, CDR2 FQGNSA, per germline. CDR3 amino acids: CASRPRGGYGYTF. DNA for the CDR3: TGTGCCAGCAGACCCAGGGGGGGCTATGGCTACACCTTC.